This T cell receptor beta chain was identified in a study of early T cells in non-severe SARS-CoV-2 infection. About the study: Bulk RNA from unsorted whole blood was sequenced; chains were unpaired.

Findings and limits, study-wide: VDJdb matching favored anti-spike CD8 responses, missing private and CD4 specificities.

This clonotype was seen more than once but under ten times. Its antigen is not identified. TCRdb passed the 5' RACE reads through MiXCR, listing each CDR3 protein once. Altogether some 90,000 distinct CDR3 sequences are present, 15% being singletons, with the ten largest covering approximately 6%. Trimming took 5 bases from V and 7 from J, leaving 17 bases between them. The CDR3 is 15 amino acids. Germline-derived CDR1 and CDR2 are SGHAT and FQNNGV. The genes are TRBV11-2 and TRBJ2-2; the D call may be TRBD1 or TRBD2 (5 bases each). The TCR was taken from an adult who was a healthcare worker with PCR-confirmed SARS-CoV-2 infection or an uninfected control (not recorded which). The specimen was whole blood. In DNA, the CDR3 is TGTGCCAGCAGCGCTAGGGGTCCCGGGGACGGGGAGCTGTTTTTT. This gives the protein CASSARGPGDGELFF.